Below, 5 T cell receptor beta chains from the same sample are listed, as sequenced in a study of cytomegalovirus exposure and HLA in healthy donors. The PCR employed 60 Vbeta primers together with 13 Jbeta primers. Sequenced by immunoSEQ multiplex PCR; TCRdb stores in-frame clones only, minus some. Of about 150,000 clones in the sample, around 80% were seen once. The sequencing sample was made of PBMCs. The receptors derive from a young man in good health and CMV-seropositive.

V is TRBV28 and J is TRBJ2-7; TRBD1 is a possible D gene (6 bases). Germline V gene sequence: CDR1 MDHEN, CDR2 SYDVKM. The V gene lost 5 bases and the J gene lost 3 bases, with 8 bases spanning the gap. The CDR3 is made up of 12 amino acids. The CDR3 loop is CASSATGYEQYF. The CDR3 DNA is TGTGCCAGCAGTGCGACAGGCTACGAGCAGTACTTC.

CDR3: CASSFAGELFF. In nucleotides, the CDR3 is TGTGCCAGCAGCTTCGCCGGGGAGCTGTTTTTT. The rearrangement links TRBV7-9 to TRBJ2-2, with D unclear. The germline gives CDR1 SEHNR, CDR2 FQNEAQ (reference sequence). The ends were cut back, 3 bases at V and 6 bases at J, with 2 bases in the middle. This CDR3 is 11 amino acids long.

The chain is built from TRBV28 and TRBJ1-2, with D tentatively TRBD1 (5 bases). CDR3 length: 16 residues. Trimming took off 6 bases at V and 2 bases at J, with 19 bases between the two ends. Germline CDR1 and CDR2: MDHEN and SYDVKM. The CDR3 sequence is CASSTHPPGENYGYTF. The DNA for the CDR3 is TGTGCCAGCAGCACCCACCCCCCGGGGGAAAACTATGGCTACACCTTC.

This clone was picked up a small number of times. The chain employs TRBV28 and TRBJ2-1; tentative D call: TRBD1 (5 bases). The CDR3 runs 13 residues. The V end lost 6 bases, the J end lost 9 bases, and 15 bases lay between the germline ends. Germline assignment: CDR1 MDHEN and CDR2 SYDVKM. In DNA form, the CDR3 reads TGTGCCAGCAGCACCCCAGGGAAGGCTGAGCAGTTCTTC. Residues: CASSTPGKAEQFF.

This clone was detected only a few times. The gene calls are TRBV28 and TRBJ1-5; 8 positions agree with TRBD1. The trim removed 8 bases at V and 3 bases at J, leaving 9 bases unmatched. The germline CDR1 and CDR2 sequences are MDHEN and SYDVKM. CDR3 length: 15 residues. The DNA of the CDR3 is TGTGCCAGCCGCCAGCCAGGGGGCCCCAATCAGCCCCAGCATTTT. Its protein product is CASRQPGGPNQPQHF.